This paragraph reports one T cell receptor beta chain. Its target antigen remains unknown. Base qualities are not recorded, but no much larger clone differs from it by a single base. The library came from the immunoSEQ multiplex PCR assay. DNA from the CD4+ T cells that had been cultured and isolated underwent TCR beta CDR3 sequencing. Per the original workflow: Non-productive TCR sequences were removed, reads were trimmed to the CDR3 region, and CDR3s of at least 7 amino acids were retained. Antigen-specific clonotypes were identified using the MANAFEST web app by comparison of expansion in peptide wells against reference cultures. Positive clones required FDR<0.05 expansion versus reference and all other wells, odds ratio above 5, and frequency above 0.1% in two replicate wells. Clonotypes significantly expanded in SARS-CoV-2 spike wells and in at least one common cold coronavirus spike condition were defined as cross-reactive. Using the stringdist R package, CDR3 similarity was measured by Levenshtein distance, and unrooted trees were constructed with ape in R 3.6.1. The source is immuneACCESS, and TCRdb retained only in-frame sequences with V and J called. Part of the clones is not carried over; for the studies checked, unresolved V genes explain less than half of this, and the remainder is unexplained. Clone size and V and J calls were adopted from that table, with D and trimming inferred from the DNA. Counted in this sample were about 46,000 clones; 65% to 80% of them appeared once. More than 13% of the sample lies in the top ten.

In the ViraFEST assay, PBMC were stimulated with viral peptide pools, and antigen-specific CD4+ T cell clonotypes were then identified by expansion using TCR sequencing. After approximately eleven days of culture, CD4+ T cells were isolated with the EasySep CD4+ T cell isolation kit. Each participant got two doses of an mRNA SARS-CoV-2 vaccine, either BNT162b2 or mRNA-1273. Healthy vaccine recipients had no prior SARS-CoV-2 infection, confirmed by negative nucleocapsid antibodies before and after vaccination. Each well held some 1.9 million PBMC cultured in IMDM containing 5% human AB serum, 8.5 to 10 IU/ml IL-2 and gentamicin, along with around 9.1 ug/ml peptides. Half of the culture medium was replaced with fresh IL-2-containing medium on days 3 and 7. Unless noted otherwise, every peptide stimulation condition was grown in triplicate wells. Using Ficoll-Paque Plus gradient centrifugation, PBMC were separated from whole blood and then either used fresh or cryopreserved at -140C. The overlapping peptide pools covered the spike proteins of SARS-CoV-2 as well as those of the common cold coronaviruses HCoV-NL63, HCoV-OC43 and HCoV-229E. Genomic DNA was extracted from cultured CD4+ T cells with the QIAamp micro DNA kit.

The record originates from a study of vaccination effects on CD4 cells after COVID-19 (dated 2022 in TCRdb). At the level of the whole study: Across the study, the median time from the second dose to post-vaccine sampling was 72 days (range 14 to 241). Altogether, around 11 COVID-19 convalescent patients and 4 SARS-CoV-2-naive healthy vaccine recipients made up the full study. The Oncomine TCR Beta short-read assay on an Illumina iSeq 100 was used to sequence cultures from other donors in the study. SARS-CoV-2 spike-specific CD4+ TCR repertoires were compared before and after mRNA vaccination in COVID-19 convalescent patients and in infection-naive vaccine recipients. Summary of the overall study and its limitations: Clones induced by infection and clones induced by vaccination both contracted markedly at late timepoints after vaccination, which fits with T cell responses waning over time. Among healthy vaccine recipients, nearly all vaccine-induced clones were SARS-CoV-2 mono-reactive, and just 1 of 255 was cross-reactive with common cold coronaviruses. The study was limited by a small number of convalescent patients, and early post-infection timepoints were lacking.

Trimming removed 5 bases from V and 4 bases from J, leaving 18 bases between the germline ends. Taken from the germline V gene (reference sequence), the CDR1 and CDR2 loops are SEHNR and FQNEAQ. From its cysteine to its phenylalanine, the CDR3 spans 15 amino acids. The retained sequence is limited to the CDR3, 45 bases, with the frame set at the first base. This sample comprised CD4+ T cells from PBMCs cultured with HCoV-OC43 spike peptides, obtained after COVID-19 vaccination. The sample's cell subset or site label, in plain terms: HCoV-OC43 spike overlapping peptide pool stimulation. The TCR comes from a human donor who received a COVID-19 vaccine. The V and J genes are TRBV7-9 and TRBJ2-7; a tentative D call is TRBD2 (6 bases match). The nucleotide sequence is TGTGCCAGCAGCGGCCGACTAGTGCCGGGGTACGAGCAGTACTTC. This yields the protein CASSGRLVPGYEQYF. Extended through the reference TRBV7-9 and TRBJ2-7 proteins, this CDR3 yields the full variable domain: DTGVSQNPRHKITKRGQNVTFRCDPISEHNRLYWYRQTLGQGPEFLTYFQNEAQLEKSRLLSDRFSAERPKGSFSTLEIQRTEQGDSAMYLCASSGRLVPGYEQYFGPGTRLTVT.